The 15 T cell receptor beta chains in this list originate from one sample, sequenced in a study of regulatory T cells in long-lasting Graves disease. The time point: persistent/refractory GD, antithyroid drugs over 5 years with positive TRAb. The TCR library was prepared using RNA isolated from PBMCs. CDR3-region Arm-PCR and iRepertoire HTBI primers produced the TCR beta libraries. A single record per CDR3 protein comes from TCRdb applying MiXCR to the multiplex PCR reads. The table includes under 500,000 distinct CDR3 sequences, less than 25% detected once. The sequenced sample was peripheral blood mononuclear cells (PBMCs), obtained when the disease was refractory, from a patient treated with antithyroid drugs. Every receptor here comes from a female donor with Graves disease.

In its sample, this clonotype was seen a few times. The V gene is TRBV7-9, the J gene TRBJ1-2, with D perhaps TRBD1 (5 bases). Germline-derived CDR1 and CDR2 are SEHNR and FQNEAQ (reference sequence). V lost 5 bases and J 2 bases, leaving 9 bases between the germline ends. The CDR3 length is 13 residues. The CDR3 coding sequence is TGTGCCAGCAGCCTGGACACCAACTATGGCTACACCTTC. Its translation: CASSLDTNYGYTF.

This clonotype was detected a few times. This chain links TRBV19 with TRBJ1-1, with D hard to call. There are 12 residues in the CDR3. Trimming removed 6 bases at V and 1 base at J, with 6 bases between. Germline values: CDR1 LNHDA, CDR2 SQIVND (reference sequence). The CDR3 region is CASRWKNTEAFF. The CDR3 nucleotides are TGTGCCAGTAGATGGAAGAACACTGAAGCTTTCTTT.

This clonotype was counted between two and nine times. This CDR3 reads CASSPWGTGELFF. The DNA of the CDR3 is TGTGCCAGCAGCCCCTGGGGCACCGGGGAGCTGTTTTTT. The rearrangement joins TRBV3-1 to TRBJ2-2; no clear D. CDR1 and CDR2 from the germline V gene are LGHDT and YNNKEL (reference sequence). The CDR3 contains 13 residues. Deletions cut 4 bases from V and 4 bases from J, with 7 bases between.

In its sample, this clonotype was seen many times. The chain employs TRBV6-1 and TRBJ1-1; TRBD1 aligns across 10 bases. This CDR3 is 13 amino acids long. Trimming at V came to 6 bases and at J to 5 bases, leaving 3 bases not matched to a gene. CDR1 and CDR2 from the germline V gene are MNHNS and SASEGT. DNA of the CDR3: TGTGCCAGCAGACCGGACAGGGGGACTGAAGCTTTCTTT. Its translation: CASRPDRGTEAFF.

There are a few counts of this clonotype. This sequence joins TRBV14 and TRBJ2-7; D possibly corresponds to TRBD1 (5 bases). The CDR3 is 15 amino acids. Per germline, CDR1 SGHDN and CDR2 FVKESK. Deletions cut 1 base from V and 3 bases from J, with 13 bases between. DNA for the CDR3: TGTGCCAGCAGCCAAGGGTTAGGGGCGTTCTACGAGCAGTACTTC. Its translation: CASSQGLGAFYEQYF.

Many counts were recorded for this clonotype. This chain connects TRBV10-3 to TRBJ1-1; the D is unclear. Trimming stripped 6 bases from V and 5 bases from J, with 16 bases between. CDR3 length: 14 amino acids. Germline CDR1 reads ENHRY; CDR2 reads SYGVKD. The CDR3 DNA reads as TGTGCCATCAGCCCCGGCGGGAGTGGGACTGAAGCTTTCTTT. Residues: CAISPGGSGTEAFF.

Comment on this clonotype: The conserved phenylalanine or tryptophan normally closing the CDR3 is absent here, so this likely arose from a read error. The rearrangement joins TRBV28 to TRBJ1-2; no reliable D call. V was trimmed by 3 bases and J by 7 bases, leaving 18 bases between them. CDR1 MDHEN and CDR2 SYDVKM come from the germline V gene. CDR3 length: 15 amino acids. Written as DNA, the CDR3 is TGTGCCAGCAGTTTCTCTAGTGACGCGGGCTGTGGCTACACCTCC. Amino acids: CASSFSSDAGCGYTS.

This clonotype appeared many times. V usage is TRBV5-1 and J usage is TRBJ1-1, with TRBD1 matching 7 bases. This CDR3 is 15 amino acids long. CDR1 is SGHRS, CDR2 YFSETQ, per germline. The J segment lost 6 bases and the V segment lost 0 bases, leaving 8 bases of the junction unmatched. The CDR3 reads CASSLGGTAFAEAFF. CDR3 DNA: TGCGCCAGCAGCTTGGGAGGGACAGCCTTCGCTGAAGCTTTCTTT.

The sample holds many counts of this clonotype. The chain recombines TRBV6-2 or TRBV6-3 with TRBJ2-7; D call uncertain. The V end was cut by 0 bases, the J end by 2 bases, with 2 bases between. Germline values: CDR1 MNHEY, CDR2 SVGEGT. CDR3 length equals 12 residues. In DNA, the CDR3 is TGTGCCAGCAGTTACTCGCCCTACGAGCAGTACTTC. It specifies CASSYSPYEQYF.

The chain uses TRBV7-2 and TRBJ1-5, with D perhaps matching TRBD1 (5 bases). The V end was cut by 1 base, the J end by 7 bases, with 17 bases between. CDR1 SGHTA and CDR2 FQGNSA come from the germline V gene. The CDR3 length is 16 residues. CDR3 sequence reads: CASSLEVTAPQQPQHF. DNA of the CDR3: TGTGCCAGCAGCTTAGAGGTGACAGCCCCACAGCAGCCCCAGCATTTT.

There are a few counts of this clonotype. Here the CDR3 reads CASSLDLEWGEGLAASSYEQYF. Written as DNA, the CDR3 is TGTGCCAGCAGCTTAGATCTCGAATGGGGTGAAGGACTAGCGGCAAGCTCCTACGAGCAGTACTTC. The rearrangement uses TRBV11-2 and TRBJ2-7; 10 bases align to TRBD2. This CDR3 is built from 22 residues. The germline CDR1 and CDR2 sequences are SGHAT and FQNNGV. The junction had 20 bases not matched to a gene; V was cut back by 0 bases and J by 0 bases. Filled out from reference TRBV11-2 and TRBJ2-7, the complete variable domain reads EAGVAQSPRYKIIEKRQSVAFWCNPISGHATLYWYQQILGQGPKLLIQFQNNGVVDDSQLPKDRFSAERLKGVDSTLKIQPAKLEDSAVYLCASSLDLEWGEGLAASSYEQYFGPGTRLTVT.

This clonotype has a handful of counts. The chain carries TRBV27 and TRBJ2-5; 8 positions agree with TRBD1. The CDR3 loop spans 15 amino acids. CDR1 is MNHEY, CDR2 SMNVEV, per germline (reference sequence). Trimming at V came to 6 bases and at J to 7 bases, leaving 13 bases not matched to a gene. The CDR3 nucleotides read TGTGCCAGCAGCTTCAGGGGGCCGCCTGTGTGGACCCAGTACTTC. It specifies CASSFRGPPVWTQYF.

This clonotype was seen a handful of times. The chain recombines TRBV2 with TRBJ1-5; no firm D call. The CDR3 extends over 14 amino acids. The germline V and J ends were trimmed by 9 bases and 0 bases, with 12 bases remaining between them. Germline V lookup: CDR1 SNHLY, CDR2 FYNNEI. CDR3 sequence reads: CASNTEVSNQPQHF. CDR3 coding DNA: TGTGCCAGTAATACCGAGGTTAGCAATCAGCCCCAGCATTTT.

This rearrangement joins TRBV19 to TRBJ1-1; 7 bases are shared with TRBD1. The trim removed 4 bases at V and 10 bases at J, leaving 9 bases unmatched. Looked up from germline, CDR1 is LNHDA and CDR2 is SQIVND (reference sequence). The CDR3 has 13 amino acids. This CDR3 reads CASSTRQGLGAFF. CDR3 sequence (DNA): TGTGCCAGTAGTACAAGACAGGGCTTGGGAGCTTTCTTT. Based on the CDR3 plus reference TRBV19 and TRBJ1-1, the full variable domain is DGGITQSPKYLFRKEGQNVTLSCEQNLNHDAMYWYRQDPGQGLRLIYYSQIVNDFQKGDIAEGYSVSREKKESFPLTVTSAQKNPTAFYLCASSTRQGLGAFFGQGTRLTVV.

Concerning this clonotype itself: A much larger clone differs by one base, so this may be a read error. J is TRBJ2-2 and V is TRBV20-1; 9 bases match TRBD1. J gave up 5 bases and V 5 bases, and 12 bases lay outside the gene matches. The CDR3 loop spans 16 amino acids. The germline CDR1 and CDR2 sequences are DFQATT and SNEGSKA (reference sequence). The CDR3 DNA sequence: TGCAGTGCTGACGATTCCGGGACAGGGTTAACCGGGGAGCTGTTTTTT. This encodes CSADDSGTGLTGELFF.